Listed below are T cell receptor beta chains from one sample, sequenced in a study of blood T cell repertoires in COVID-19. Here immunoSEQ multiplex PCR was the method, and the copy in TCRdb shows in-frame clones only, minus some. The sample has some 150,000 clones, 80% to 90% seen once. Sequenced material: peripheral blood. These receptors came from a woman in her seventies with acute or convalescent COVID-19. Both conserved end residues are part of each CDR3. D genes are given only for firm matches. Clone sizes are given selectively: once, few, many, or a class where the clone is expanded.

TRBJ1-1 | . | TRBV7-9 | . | TGTGCCAGCAGGGAGGGGCACACTGAAGCTTTCTTT | CASREGHTEAFF
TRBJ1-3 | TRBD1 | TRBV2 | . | TGTGCCAGCAAGACAGGGGGCACTGGAAACACCATATATTTT | CASKTGGTGNTIYF
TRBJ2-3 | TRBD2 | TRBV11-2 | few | TGTGCCAGCAGCATAACCGGGACTATACGCACAGATACGCAGTATTTT | CASSITGTIRTDTQYF
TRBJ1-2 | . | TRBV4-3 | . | TGCGCCAGCAGCCAAGCATCCAGGGTGAAGACTGGCTACACCTTC | CASSQASRVKTGYTF
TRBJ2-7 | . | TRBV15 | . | TGTGCCACCAGCAGAGATTGGGCTGAACAGTACTTC | CATSRDWAEQYF
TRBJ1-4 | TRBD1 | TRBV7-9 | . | TGTGCCAGCAGCTTATTACAGGGGTCTAATGAAAAACTGTTTTTT | CASSLLQGSNEKLFF
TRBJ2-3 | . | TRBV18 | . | TGTGCCAGCTCACTTTCCCGGGATACGCAGTATTTT | CASSLSRDTQYF
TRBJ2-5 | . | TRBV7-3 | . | TGTGCCAGCAGCCCGGACTATGGGGAGACCCAGTACTTC | CASSPDYGETQYF
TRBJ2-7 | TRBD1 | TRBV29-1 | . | TGCAGCGTGAACAGGGGACACGAGCAGTACTTC | CSVNRGHEQYF
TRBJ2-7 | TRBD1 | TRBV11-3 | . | TGTGCCAGCAGCTCCGGGACAGGGGTTTACGAGCAGTACTTC | CASSSGTGVYEQYF
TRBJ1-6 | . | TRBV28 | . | TGTGCCAGCAGCCGACCCTCAGGCGTCTATAATTCACCCCTCCACTTT | CASSRPSGVYNSPLHF
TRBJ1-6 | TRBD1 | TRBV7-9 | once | TGTGCCAGCAGCTTAGAACAGGGGTTGTCACCCCTCCACTTT | CASSLEQGLSPLHF
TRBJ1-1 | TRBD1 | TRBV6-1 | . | TGTGCCAGCAGTGAACCGCGGACAGGGCAGGCTTTCTTT | CASSEPRTGQAFF
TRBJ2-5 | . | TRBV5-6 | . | TGTGCCAGCAGCTACTTGGGCGGGGGCCTACAAGAGACCCAGTACTTC | CASSYLGGGLQETQYF
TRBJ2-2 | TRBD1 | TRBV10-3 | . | TGTGCCATCAGAGGACAGGGTCCCCACATCGGGGAGCTGTTTTTT | CAIRGQGPHIGELFF
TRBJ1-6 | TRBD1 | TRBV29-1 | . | TGCAGCGTCCAAGAAGCGACAGGGACTAATTCACCCCTCCACTTT | CSVQEATGTNSPLHF
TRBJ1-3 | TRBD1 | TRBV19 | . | TGTGCCAGTAGTCTCCGGACAGGGCGCTTAATTTTCTCTGGAAACACCATATATTTT | CASSLRTGRLIFSGNTIYF
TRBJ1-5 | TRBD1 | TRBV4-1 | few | TGCGCCAGCAGCCGGGGACAGGGGGGTAATCAGCCCCAGCATTTT | CASSRGQGGNQPQHF
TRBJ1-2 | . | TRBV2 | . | TGTGCCAGCAGGGTGGCCTATGGCTACACCTTC | CASRVAYGYTF
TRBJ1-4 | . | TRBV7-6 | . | TGTGCCAGCAGCCCACTCCCGGGACAAAGACATGAAAAACTGTTTTTT | CASSPLPGQRHEKLFF
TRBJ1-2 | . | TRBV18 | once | TGTGCCAGCACCGTCGGGGTAAACTATGGCTACACCTTC | CASTVGVNYGYTF
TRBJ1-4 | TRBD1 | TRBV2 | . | TGTGCCAGCGCGGGACAGGGAACAACTAATGAAAAACTGTTTTTT | CASAGQGTTNEKLFF
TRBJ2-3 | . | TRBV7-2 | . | TGTGCCAGCAGCTTAAGGCTAGCCCCAGATACGCAGTATTTT | CASSLRLAPDTQYF
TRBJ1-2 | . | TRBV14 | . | TGTGCCAGCAGCCAACTAAGTGCATTCGGGGGCTATGGCTACACCTTC | CASSQLSAFGGYGYTF
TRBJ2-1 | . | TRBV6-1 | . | TGTGCCAGCAGTGAAGCGCTGCGGACTGCCGGGTGGGTTGAGCAGTTCTTC | CASSEALRTAGWVEQFF
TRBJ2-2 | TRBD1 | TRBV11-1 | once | TGTGCCAGCAGCAATGACAGGGTGCCCGGGGAGCTGTTTTTT | CASSNDRVPGELFF
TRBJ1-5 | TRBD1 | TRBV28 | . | TGTGCCAGCAGCCTGGCCGCAGGGGGCCCAGGGAGCAATCAGCCCCAGCATTTT | CASSLAAGGPGSNQPQHF
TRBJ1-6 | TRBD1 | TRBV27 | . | TGTGCCAGCAGTTTCGTACAGGGGGCTTACGGTCATAATTCACCCCTCCACTTT | CASSFVQGAYGHNSPLHF
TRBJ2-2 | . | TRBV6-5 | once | TGTGCCAGCAGCCGCACCGGGGAGCTGTTTTTT | CASSRTGELFF
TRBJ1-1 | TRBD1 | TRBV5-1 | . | TGCGCCAGCAGCTTGGCGGGACAGGGGGCCACTGAAGCTTTCTTT | CASSLAGQGATEAFF
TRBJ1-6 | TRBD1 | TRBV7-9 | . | TGTGCCAGCAGTGGGAGGATCATACCGGGACAGGGGTTCGTTTCACCCCTCCACTTT | CASSGRIIPGQGFVSPLHF
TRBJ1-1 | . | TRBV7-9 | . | TGTGCCAGCAGTTCCGGACGGGAGAGGAATGAAGCTTTCTTT | CASSSGRERNEAFF
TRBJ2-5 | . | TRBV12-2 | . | TGTGCAAGTCGCTTAGTCGGTGAACCGGGAGGGGAGACCCAGTACTTC | CASRLVGEPGGETQYF
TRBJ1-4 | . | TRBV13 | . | TGTGCCAGCAGCCAAACAGGTCTAAATGAAAAACTGTTTTTT | CASSQTGLNEKLFF
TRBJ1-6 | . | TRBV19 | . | TGTGCCAGTAGTAGTGACAGGTTGAGCTCCTATAATTCACCCCTCCACTTT | CASSSDRLSSYNSPLHF
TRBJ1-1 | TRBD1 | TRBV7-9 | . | TGTGCCAGCAGCTCTTACCGGGACAGGCGCCTTGGCACTGAAGCTTTCTTT | CASSSYRDRRLGTEAFF
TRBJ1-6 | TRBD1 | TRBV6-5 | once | TGTGCCAGCAGTCAATCCGGGACAGGGGCATTCACCCTCCACTTT | CASSQSGTGAFTLHF
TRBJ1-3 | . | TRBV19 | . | TGTGCCAGTAGCCCCCGACAGAAAAGCTCTGGAAACACCATATATTTT | CASSPRQKSSGNTIYF
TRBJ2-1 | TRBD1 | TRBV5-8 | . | TGTGCCAGCAGCTTGGAAGGACAGGGTTACAATGAGCAGTTCTTC | CASSLEGQGYNEQFF
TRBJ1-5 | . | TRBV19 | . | TGTGCCAGTAGTATAATAAGGGGAAGCGATAGCAATCAGCCCCAGCATTTT | CASSIIRGSDSNQPQHF
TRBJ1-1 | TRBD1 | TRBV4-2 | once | TGTGCCAGCAGCCAAGGACAGGGGAGCCTTGAAGCTTTCTTT | CASSQGQGSLEAFF
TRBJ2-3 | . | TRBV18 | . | TGTGCCAGCTCACGTGATGGGACTCCTACGCAGTATTTT | CASSRDGTPTQYF
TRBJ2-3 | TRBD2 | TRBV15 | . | TGTGCCACCAGCAGAGATTCGGCAGCGGGGAGGAGGTATACGCAGTATTTT | CATSRDSAAGRRYTQYF
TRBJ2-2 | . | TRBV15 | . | TGTGCCACCAGTATCACCGGGGAGCTGTTTTTT | CATSITGELFF
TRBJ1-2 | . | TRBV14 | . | TGTGCCAGCAGCCTGATGGGCACTAACTATGGCTACACCTTC | CASSLMGTNYGYTF